This is a list of T cell receptor beta chains from one sample in a study of control samples from healthy donors and cancer patients. Sequencing used immunoSEQ multiplex PCR; TCRdb keeps in-frame clones, though not all of them. The data hold about 130,000 clones, with approximately 92% observed a single time. Specimen: blood. All receptors come from a young man in good health. CDR3s include the opening cysteine and the closing phenylalanine or tryptophan. D genes are given only for firm matches. Size is omitted from some rows. Given values are once, few, many or a class for expanded clones.

v_gene: TRBV11-1
len: 15
d_gene: TRBD2
j_gene: TRBJ2-3
abundance: -
CDR3nt: TGTGCCAGCAGGGGGACTAGCGGGAATACAGATACGCAGTATTTT
CDR3aa: CASRGTSGNTDTQYF

v_gene: TRBV9
len: 15
d_gene: TRBD1
j_gene: TRBJ1-2
abundance: -
CDR3nt: TGTGCCAGCAGCGAGATGGGACAGGGGGCCAGTGGCTACACCTTC
CDR3aa: CASSEMGQGASGYTF

v_gene: TRBV4-1
len: 14
d_gene: TRBD1
j_gene: TRBJ2-5
abundance: once
CDR3nt: TGCGCCAGCAGCCCCGGACAGGGCAGGGAGACCCAGTACTTC
CDR3aa: CASSPGQGRETQYF

v_gene: TRBV11-2
len: 13
d_gene: -
j_gene: TRBJ1-1
abundance: -
CDR3nt: TGTGCCAGCAGCTTAGATTGGGGGACTGAAGCTTTCTTT
CDR3aa: CASSLDWGTEAFF

v_gene: TRBV15
len: 15
d_gene: -
j_gene: TRBJ2-4
abundance: -
CDR3nt: TGTGCCACCAGCAGAGATCCCGGGACAATGGACATTCAGTACTTC
CDR3aa: CATSRDPGTMDIQYF

v_gene: TRBV18
len: 15
d_gene: TRBD1
j_gene: TRBJ2-2
abundance: -
CDR3nt: TGTGCCAGCTCACCAGGGACAGGGGAAGCCGGGGAGCTGTTTTTT
CDR3aa: CASSPGTGEAGELFF

v_gene: TRBV6-1
len: 14
d_gene: -
j_gene: TRBJ1-4
abundance: -
CDR3nt: TGTGCCAGCAGTGATGGAGGGGATAATGAAAAACTGTTTTTT
CDR3aa: CASSDGGDNEKLFF

v_gene: TRBV27
len: 16
d_gene: -
j_gene: TRBJ1-1
abundance: -
CDR3nt: TGTGCCAGCAGAGCTGGACAGTACTACGGAAACACTGAAGCTTTCTTT
CDR3aa: CASRAGQYYGNTEAFF

v_gene: TRBV9
len: 13
d_gene: -
j_gene: TRBJ1-4
abundance: -
CDR3nt: TGTGCCAGCAGCGTAACTGGGGGAGAAAAACTGTTTTTT
CDR3aa: CASSVTGGEKLFF

v_gene: TRBV10-1
len: 14
d_gene: -
j_gene: TRBJ2-3
abundance: -
CDR3nt: TGCGCCAGCAGTGAAAGAGGGGCATCAGATACGCAGTATTTT
CDR3aa: CASSERGASDTQYF

v_gene: TRBV11-2
len: 12
d_gene: -
j_gene: TRBJ2-7
abundance: once
CDR3nt: TGTGCCAGCAGCTTAGGTGTTAGGGAGCAGTACTTC
CDR3aa: CASSLGVREQYF

v_gene: TRBV2
len: 14
d_gene: -
j_gene: TRBJ1-1
abundance: -
CDR3nt: TGTGCCAGCAGTGAGGCGGGTCAGAACACTGAAGCTTTCTTT
CDR3aa: CASSEAGQNTEAFF

v_gene: TRBV6-5
len: 14
d_gene: -
j_gene: TRBJ1-1
abundance: -
CDR3nt: TGTGCCAGCTTTAAAGGGACTGCGAACACTGAAGCTTTCTTT
CDR3aa: CASFKGTANTEAFF

v_gene: TRBV11-3
len: 14
d_gene: TRBD2
j_gene: TRBJ2-1
abundance: -
CDR3nt: TGTGCCAGCAGACCTAGCGGGGATTACAATGAGCAGTTCTTC
CDR3aa: CASRPSGDYNEQFF

v_gene: TRBV7-8
len: 13
d_gene: -
j_gene: TRBJ2-3
abundance: -
CDR3nt: TGTGCCAGCAGCTTAGCGGGTGCAGATACGCAGTATTTT
CDR3aa: CASSLAGADTQYF

v_gene: TRBV7-2
len: 11
d_gene: -
j_gene: TRBJ2-3
abundance: -
CDR3nt: TGTGCCAGCAGCCTTTTAGATACGCAGTATTTT
CDR3aa: CASSLLDTQYF

v_gene: TRBV19
len: 15
d_gene: TRBD1
j_gene: TRBJ2-2
abundance: -
CDR3nt: TGTGCCAGTAGCCCGGGACAGGGGTGGCCCGGGGAGCTGTTTTTT
CDR3aa: CASSPGQGWPGELFF

v_gene: TRBV11-3
len: 13
d_gene: -
j_gene: TRBJ1-1
abundance: -
CDR3nt: TGTGCCAGCAGCTTCGTTTTAGGCGCTGAAGCTTTCTTT
CDR3aa: CASSFVLGAEAFF

v_gene: TRBV4-1
len: 12
d_gene: -
j_gene: TRBJ2-1
abundance: -
CDR3nt: TGCGCCAGCAGCCAAGATCTCGGTAATCGGTTCTTC
CDR3aa: CASSQDLGNRFF

v_gene: TRBV2
len: 14
d_gene: -
j_gene: TRBJ2-7
abundance: -
CDR3nt: TGTGCCAGCAGCGGAGGTGGGGCGCCCTACGAGCAGTACTTC
CDR3aa: CASSGGGAPYEQYF

v_gene: TRBV5-6
len: 11
d_gene: -
j_gene: TRBJ2-3
abundance: -
CDR3nt: TGTGCCAGCAGCTATACAGATACGCAGTATTTT
CDR3aa: CASSYTDTQYF

v_gene: TRBV7-9
len: 16
d_gene: TRBD2
j_gene: TRBJ2-1
abundance: -
CDR3nt: TGTGCCAGCAGCTTAGACCCTAGCGGCTCCAACAATGAGCAGTTCTTC
CDR3aa: CASSLDPSGSNNEQFF

v_gene: TRBV27
len: 15
d_gene: -
j_gene: TRBJ2-3
abundance: -
CDR3nt: TGTGCCAGCAGCTCCTTTTCGACAAGCACAGATACGCAGTATTTT
CDR3aa: CASSSFSTSTDTQYF

v_gene: TRBV2
len: 16
d_gene: TRBD1
j_gene: TRBJ2-2
abundance: -
CDR3nt: TGTGCCAGCAGTGAACTCGGGACAGAGAACACCGGGGAGCTGTTTTTT
CDR3aa: CASSELGTENTGELFF

v_gene: TRBV11-3
len: 18
d_gene: -
j_gene: TRBJ2-2
abundance: -
CDR3nt: TGTGCCAGCAGCTCACCAAAAGTCAGCGGGACAAACACCGGGGAGCTGTTTTTT
CDR3aa: CASSSPKVSGTNTGELFF

v_gene: TRBV19
len: 15
d_gene: -
j_gene: TRBJ1-1
abundance: -
CDR3nt: TGTGCCAGTAGTATAGTCCACAGGGTGAACACTGAAGCTTTCTTT
CDR3aa: CASSIVHRVNTEAFF

v_gene: TRBV6-5
len: 14
d_gene: -
j_gene: TRBJ1-5
abundance: -
CDR3nt: TGTGCCAGCAGCAGCCAGTGGAGCAATCAGCCCCAGCATTTT
CDR3aa: CASSSQWSNQPQHF

v_gene: TRBV5-5
len: 15
d_gene: -
j_gene: TRBJ1-2
abundance: -
CDR3nt: TGTGCCAGCAGCTTGGGGGAGACAGGCATCTATGGCTACACCTTC
CDR3aa: CASSLGETGIYGYTF

v_gene: TRBV6-5
len: 15
d_gene: -
j_gene: TRBJ2-7
abundance: -
CDR3nt: TGTGCCAGCAGTTACTCGAGAACTGGCACCTACGAGCAGTACTTC
CDR3aa: CASSYSRTGTYEQYF

v_gene: TRBV5-6
len: 12
d_gene: -
j_gene: TRBJ1-5
abundance: -
CDR3nt: TGTGCCAGCAGCTTTTTTAATCAGCCCCAGCATTTT
CDR3aa: CASSFFNQPQHF

v_gene: TRBV3-1/TRBV3-2
len: 13
d_gene: TRBD2
j_gene: TRBJ2-7
abundance: -
CDR3nt: TGTGCCAGCAGCCAAACTAGCGGCTACGAGCAGTACTTC
CDR3aa: CASSQTSGYEQYF

v_gene: TRBV7-9
len: 13
d_gene: -
j_gene: TRBJ1-2
abundance: -
CDR3nt: TGTGCCAGCAGCTTAGAACCTTTTGGTGGCTACACCTTC
CDR3aa: CASSLEPFGGYTF

v_gene: TRBV6-2/TRBV6-3
len: 13
d_gene: -
j_gene: TRBJ1-1
abundance: -
CDR3nt: TGTGCCAGCAGTTATCATAGTAACACTGAAGCTTTCTTT
CDR3aa: CASSYHSNTEAFF

v_gene: TRBV10-3
len: 14
d_gene: -
j_gene: TRBJ2-2
abundance: -
CDR3nt: TGTGCCAGTAGAGACAGTCACAACACCGGGGAGCTGTTTTTT
CDR3aa: CASRDSHNTGELFF

v_gene: TRBV12-3/TRBV12-4
len: 11
d_gene: -
j_gene: TRBJ2-7
abundance: -
CDR3nt: TGTGCCAGCAGTTCGGCGTACGAGCAGTACTTC
CDR3aa: CASSSAYEQYF

v_gene: TRBV18
len: 16
d_gene: TRBD1
j_gene: TRBJ1-2
abundance: once
CDR3nt: TGTGCCAGCTCATCCCTGGACAGGACGATCAACTATGGCTACACCTTC
CDR3aa: CASSSLDRTINYGYTF

v_gene: TRBV5-1
len: 15
d_gene: -
j_gene: TRBJ2-1
abundance: -
CDR3nt: TGCGCCAGCAGCTTGGACCCCAGCTCCTACAATGAGCAGTTCTTC
CDR3aa: CASSLDPSSYNEQFF

v_gene: TRBV18
len: 11
d_gene: -
j_gene: TRBJ1-1
abundance: once
CDR3nt: TGTGCCAGCTCACCCACAGGGTATACTTTCTTT
CDR3aa: CASSPTGYTFF

v_gene: TRBV7-2
len: 15
d_gene: TRBD1
j_gene: TRBJ1-6
abundance: -
CDR3nt: TGTGCCAGCAGCTTACACAGGGGTTTGGGCTCACCCCTCCACTTT
CDR3aa: CASSLHRGLGSPLHF

v_gene: TRBV24-1
len: 13
d_gene: -
j_gene: TRBJ1-5
abundance: -
CDR3nt: TGTGCCACCAGCGCGGGACCCAATCAGCCCCAGCATTTT
CDR3aa: CATSAGPNQPQHF

v_gene: TRBV5-5
len: 14
d_gene: -
j_gene: TRBJ2-3
abundance: -
CDR3nt: TGTGCCAGCAGCTGGGGCTCCTTTGGGGATACGCAGTATTTT
CDR3aa: CASSWGSFGDTQYF

v_gene: TRBV12-5
len: 18
d_gene: -
j_gene: TRBJ2-5
abundance: -
CDR3nt: TGTGCTAGTGGTTTGGTAATATCGGGGGAGAGGTACCAAGAGACCCAGTACTTC
CDR3aa: CASGLVISGERYQETQYF

v_gene: TRBV5-1
len: 15
d_gene: -
j_gene: TRBJ2-2
abundance: -
CDR3nt: TGCGCCAGCAGTACGGGGGATGCGAACACCGGGGAGCTGTTTTTT
CDR3aa: CASSTGDANTGELFF

v_gene: TRBV29-1
len: 13
d_gene: -
j_gene: TRBJ1-6
abundance: -
CDR3nt: TGCAGCGTTGGGGCAGGGCGGGAATCACCCCTCCACTTT
CDR3aa: CSVGAGRESPLHF